Listed below are T cell receptor beta chains from one sample, sequenced in a study of cytomegalovirus exposure and HLA in healthy donors. The method was immunoSEQ multiplex PCR; TCRdb's version includes in-frame clones alone and lacks a portion of them. Of roughly 250,000 clones listed, approximately 84% are singletons. The sample taken for sequencing was PBMCs. The origin of the receptors is a woman aged 30 to 39 in good health and CMV-seropositive. Both conserved end residues are part of each CDR3. The order of the fields is D gene, J gene, V gene, CDR3 DNA, CDR3 protein. D genes are given only for firm matches.

d_call: TRBD1; j_call: TRBJ2-5; v_call: TRBV7-9; cdr3_nt: TGTGCCAGCAGCTTACCGACAGGGAAAGAGACCCAGTACTTC; cdr3_aa: CASSLPTGKETQYF
d_call: .; j_call: TRBJ1-2; v_call: TRBV9; cdr3_nt: TGTGCCAGCAGCGTGATGCGGGAACTGAACTATGGCTACACCTTC; cdr3_aa: CASSVMRELNYGYTF
d_call: .; j_call: TRBJ1-3; v_call: TRBV7-6; cdr3_nt: TGTGCCAGCAGCTTAACCGGGAACTCTGGAAACACCATATATTTT; cdr3_aa: CASSLTGNSGNTIYF
d_call: .; j_call: TRBJ1-3; v_call: TRBV15; cdr3_nt: TGTGCCACCAGCAGAGATCTTGGAAGTGGAGAAAACACCATATATTTT; cdr3_aa: CATSRDLGSGENTIYF
d_call: TRBD2; j_call: TRBJ2-7; v_call: TRBV27; cdr3_nt: TGTGCCAGCAGCCCAACTAGCGGTACCTACGAGCAGTACTTC; cdr3_aa: CASSPTSGTYEQYF
d_call: TRBD2; j_call: TRBJ2-7; v_call: TRBV7-7; cdr3_nt: TGTGCCAGCAGCTTAGAGACTAGCGGGAGGTCCAACGAGCAGTACTTC; cdr3_aa: CASSLETSGRSNEQYF
d_call: TRBD2; j_call: TRBJ2-3; v_call: TRBV7-3; cdr3_nt: TGTGCCAGCAGCTTATCCCCAACGGGAGGGCCGCGGGTAACAGATACGCAGTATTTT; cdr3_aa: CASSLSPTGGPRVTDTQYF
d_call: .; j_call: TRBJ2-1; v_call: TRBV19; cdr3_nt: TGTGCCAGTAGTATGACAGGCGTAGGCAATGAGCAGTTCTTC; cdr3_aa: CASSMTGVGNEQFF
d_call: TRBD2; j_call: TRBJ2-7; v_call: TRBV12-5; cdr3_nt: TGTGCTAGTGGTTTGTACCCTAGCGGGAGCTCCTACGAGCAGTACTTC; cdr3_aa: CASGLYPSGSSYEQYF
d_call: TRBD1; j_call: TRBJ1-4; v_call: TRBV11-2; cdr3_nt: TGTGCCAGCAGCTCAACAGGGGGACTTAATGAAAAACTGTTTTTT; cdr3_aa: CASSSTGGLNEKLFF